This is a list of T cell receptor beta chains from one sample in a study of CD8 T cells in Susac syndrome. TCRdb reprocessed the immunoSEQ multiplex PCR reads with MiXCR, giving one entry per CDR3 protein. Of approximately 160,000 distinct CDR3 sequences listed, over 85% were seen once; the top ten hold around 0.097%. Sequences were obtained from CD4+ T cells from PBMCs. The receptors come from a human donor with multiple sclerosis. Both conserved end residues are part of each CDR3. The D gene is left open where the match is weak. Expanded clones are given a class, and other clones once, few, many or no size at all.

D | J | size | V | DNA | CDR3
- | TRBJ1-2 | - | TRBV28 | TGTGCCAGCGAGGACGGCGCTAGGGGTTACACCTTC | CASEDGARGYTF
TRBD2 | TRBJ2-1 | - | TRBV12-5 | TGTGCTAGTGGTTTGGTGCGGACTAGCGGGGGGAGTAGGGATGAGCAGTTCTTC | CASGLVRTSGGSRDEQFF
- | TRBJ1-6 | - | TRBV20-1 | TGCAGTGCGAGAAGGGAGGGGGGGAATTCACCCCTCCACTTT | CSARREGGNSPLHF
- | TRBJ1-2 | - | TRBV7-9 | TGTGCCAGCAGCTTATCAGGACGGGAGGCCGGTGGCTACACCTTC | CASSLSGREAGGYTF
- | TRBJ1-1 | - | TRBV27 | TGTGCCAGCAGTCCGCAGGGGAGGGGCACTGAAGCTTTCTTT | CASSPQGRGTEAFF
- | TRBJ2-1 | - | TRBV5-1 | TGCGCCAGCAGCTGGCTCGGGGGATACAATGAGCAGTTCTTC | CASSWLGGYNEQFF
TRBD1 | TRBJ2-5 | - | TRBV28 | TGTGCCAGCAGTCCACAGGGGCACAGGGAAGAGACCCAGTACTTC | CASSPQGHREETQYF
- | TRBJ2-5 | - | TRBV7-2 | TGTGCCAGCAGCTATAGCCCAGATCTGCAGACCCAGTACTTC | CASSYSPDLQTQYF
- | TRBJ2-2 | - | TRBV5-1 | TGCGCCAGCAGCTTGAGTTTCCGTGTCGGGGGTCCTCCGAACACCGGGGAGCTGTTTTTT | CASSLSFRVGGPPNTGELFF
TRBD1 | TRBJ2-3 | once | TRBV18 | TGTGCCAGCTCAGAAGCCGGGACAGGTTCTCATACGCAGTATTTT | CASSEAGTGSHTQYF
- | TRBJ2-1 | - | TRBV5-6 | TGTGCCAGCAGCACACTAGGGACGTCCTCCTACAATGAGCAGTTCTTC | CASSTLGTSSYNEQFF
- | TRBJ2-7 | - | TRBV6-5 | TGTGCCAGCAGTTACTCGGGATTAGGCGAGCAGTACTTC | CASSYSGLGEQYF
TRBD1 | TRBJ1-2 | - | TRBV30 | TGTGCCTGGCGGACAGGAGTTGGCTACACCTTC | CAWRTGVGYTF
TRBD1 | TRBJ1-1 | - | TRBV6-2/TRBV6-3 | TGTGCCAGCAGTTACTCCGGGACAGTGAACACTGAAGCTTTCTTT | CASSYSGTVNTEAFF
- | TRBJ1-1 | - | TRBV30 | TGTGCCTGGAGCGGATTGGGGAGGGGGAACACTGGAGCTTTCTTT | CAWSGLGRGNTGAFF
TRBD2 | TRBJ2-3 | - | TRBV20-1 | TGCAGCTTACTTCGACCTAGCGGGAGAACAGATACGCAGTATTTT | CSLLRPSGRTDTQYF
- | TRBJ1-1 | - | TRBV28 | TGTGCCAGCAGTTTCCAGAGGAGGTTGACTGAAGCTTTCTTT | CASSFQRRLTEAFF
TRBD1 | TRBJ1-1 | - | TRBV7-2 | TGTGCCAGCAGCTTCACCGGGACAGGGGGCTCTGAAGCTTTCTTT | CASSFTGTGGSEAFF
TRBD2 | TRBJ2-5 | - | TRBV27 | TGTGCCAGCAGAACTATCGGACTAGCTCTAGAGACCCAGTACTTC | CASRTIGLALETQYF
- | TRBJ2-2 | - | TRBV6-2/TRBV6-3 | TGTGCCAGCAGTTACTCCCTGCAGGGGGGAGGTTGGGAGCTGTTTTTT | CASSYSLQGGGWELFF
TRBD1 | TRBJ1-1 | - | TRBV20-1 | TGCAGTGCTAGGCGGCAGGGGGCCACTGAAGCTTTCTTT | CSARRQGATEAFF
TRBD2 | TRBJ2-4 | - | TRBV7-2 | TGTGCCAGCAGCCCTACGCTTAGCGGGAGCGTGAGCAAAAACATTCAGTACTTC | CASSPTLSGSVSKNIQYF
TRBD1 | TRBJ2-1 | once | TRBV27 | TGTGCCAGCAGTTCCCTCCGGGACAGGGGGCGCTACAATGAGCAGTTCTTC | CASSSLRDRGRYNEQFF
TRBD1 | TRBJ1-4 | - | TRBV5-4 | TGTGCCAGCAGCAACCTCCGGGACAGCAATGAAAAACTGTTTTTT | CASSNLRDSNEKLFF
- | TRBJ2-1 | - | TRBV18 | TGTGCCAGCTCACCACGCAAAAGCGCATCCTACAATGAGCAGTTCTTC | CASSPRKSASYNEQFF
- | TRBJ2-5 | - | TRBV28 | TGTGCCAGCAGTTTAAAAGAGACCCAGTACTTC | CASSLKETQYF
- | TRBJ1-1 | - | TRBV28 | TGTGCCAGCACCTTTACTGGGACTGAAGCTTTCTTT | CASTFTGTEAFF
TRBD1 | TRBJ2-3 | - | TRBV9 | TGTGCCAGCAGCGGAGGATACCGCACGGACAGGAAGACCGCAGATACGCAGTATTTT | CASSGGYRTDRKTADTQYF
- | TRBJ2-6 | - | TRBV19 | TGTGCCAGTAAAGGGTTTGGGGCCAACGTCCTGACTTTC | CASKGFGANVLTF
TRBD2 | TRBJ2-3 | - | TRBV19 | TGTGCCAGTAGTATCGCCAGCGGGGGCCTAACTAGCACAGATACGCAGTATTTT | CASSIASGGLTSTDTQYF
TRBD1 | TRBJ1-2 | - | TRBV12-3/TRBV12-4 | TGTGCCAGCAGTTCGGGACAGGGGGCCGGCTACACCTTC | CASSSGQGAGYTF
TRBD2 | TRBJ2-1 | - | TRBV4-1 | TGCGCCAGCAGCCGCCTCCCGCCAAGGGCTAGCGGGGGGCTGACCTACAATGAGCAGTTCTTC | CASSRLPPRASGGLTYNEQFF
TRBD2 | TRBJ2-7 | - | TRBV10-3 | TGTGCCATCAGTGAAGTCAGGGGACTAGCGGGGGGAACCAACGAGCAGTACTTC | CAISEVRGLAGGTNEQYF
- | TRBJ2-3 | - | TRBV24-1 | TGTGCCACCAGTGATGAGGGGGAGGAGTTCACAGATACGCAGTATTTT | CATSDEGEEFTDTQYF
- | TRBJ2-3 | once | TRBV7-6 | TGTGCCAGCAGCTCCCACCAGGATACGCAGTATTTT | CASSSHQDTQYF
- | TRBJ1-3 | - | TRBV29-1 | TGCAGCGTTCAAACCGGGACCTCGGGTACTGGAAACACCATATATTTT | CSVQTGTSGTGNTIYF
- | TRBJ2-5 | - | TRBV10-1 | TGCGCCAGCAGCCGCAACCCAGGGACTTCCAAAGAGACCCAGTACTTC | CASSRNPGTSKETQYF
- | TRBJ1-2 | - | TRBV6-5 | TGTGCCAGCAGTTACTCGACGGCGGTGCCTAACTATGGCTACACCTTC | CASSYSTAVPNYGYTF
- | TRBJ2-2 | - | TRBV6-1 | TGTGCCAGCAATGGAGGACTAAACACCGGGGAGCTGTTTTTT | CASNGGLNTGELFF
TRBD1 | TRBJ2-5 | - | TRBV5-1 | TGCGCCAGCAGCAAAGGACAGGTTCCAGAGACCCAGTACTTC | CASSKGQVPETQYF
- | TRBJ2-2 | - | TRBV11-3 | TGTGCCAGCAGCTTAATCGCGGGGAGCGCCGGGGAGCTGTTTTTT | CASSLIAGSAGELFF
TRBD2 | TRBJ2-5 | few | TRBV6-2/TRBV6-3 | TGTGCCAGCAGCTCCGGGACTAGCGGGAACCCCGTTCAAGAGACCCAGTACTTC | CASSSGTSGNPVQETQYF
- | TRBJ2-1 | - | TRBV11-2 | TGTGCCAGCAGCCGACCCGCGGGGAACAATGAGCAGTTCTTC | CASSRPAGNNEQFF
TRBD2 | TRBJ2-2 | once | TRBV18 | TGTGCCAGCTCACCACAACAGCGGGGGAACACCGGGGAGCTGTTTTTT | CASSPQQRGNTGELFF
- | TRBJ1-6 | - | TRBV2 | TGTGCCAGCAGTGAAACTTATAATTCACCCCTCCACTTT | CASSETYNSPLHF
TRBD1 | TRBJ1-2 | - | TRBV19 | TGTGCCAGTAGGACCGGGACAGGGGACTATGGCTACACCTTC | CASRTGTGDYGYTF
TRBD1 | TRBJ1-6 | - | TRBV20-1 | TGCAGTGCTAGCCCCAGGGGGAGTAGCTCCTATAATTCACCCCTCCACTTT | CSASPRGSSSYNSPLHF
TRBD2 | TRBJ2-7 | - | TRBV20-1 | TGCAGTGCTAGAGAAGAGGCTAGCGGGAGCTCCTACGAGCAGTACTTC | CSAREEASGSSYEQYF
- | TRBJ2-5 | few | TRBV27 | TGTGCCAGCAGTCAGGGCCCAGGAGAGACCCAGTACTTC | CASSQGPGETQYF
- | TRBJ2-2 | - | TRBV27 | TGTGCCAGCAGTTCAAGGGTCGGCGGGGAGCTGTTTTTT | CASSSRVGGELFF
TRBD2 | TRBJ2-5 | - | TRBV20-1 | TGCAGTGGTGGAATGGGGACTAGTCAGTCGACCCAGTACTTC | CSGGMGTSQSTQYF
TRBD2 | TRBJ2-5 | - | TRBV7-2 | TGTGCCAGCAGCTCCGGGACTAGCGAGGGTGGGACCCAGTACTTC | CASSSGTSEGGTQYF
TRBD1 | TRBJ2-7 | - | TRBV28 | TGTGCCAGCAGTCAACCAGGGGGATACTCCTACGAGCAGTACTTC | CASSQPGGYSYEQYF
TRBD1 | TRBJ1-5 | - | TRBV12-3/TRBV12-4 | TGTGCCAGCAGTAACTCCGGGACAGGAAACAATCAGCCCCAGCATTTT | CASSNSGTGNNQPQHF
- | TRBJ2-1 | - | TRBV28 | TGTGCCAGCAGTTGGGGACAACAGGATTACAATGAGCAGTTCTTC | CASSWGQQDYNEQFF
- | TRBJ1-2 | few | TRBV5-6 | TGTGCCAGCAGCTTGGTTGGGAATAACTATGGCTACACCTTC | CASSLVGNNYGYTF